This note documents a single TCR beta chain sequence. Its antigen remains unidentified. This may come from a read error, since a much larger clone is one base off. The sample belongs to a study of molecular identifiers for immune sequencing clone quantification. Findings and caveats of the study: More than 99% of effector molecules, versus under 1% of naive-cell molecules, belonged to clones above 20 RNA copies. A shared barcode on identical TCR molecules could lead to underestimated sizes for highly expanded clones.

Germline CDR1 DFQATT, CDR2 SNEGSKA (reference sequence). This CDR3 comprises 17 residues. From the PCR reads, TCRdb called clonotypes with MiXCR, one entry per CDR3 protein. The sample lists more than 550,000 distinct CDR3 sequences; 25% were seen once. Sequencing libraries of naive CD8 cells derived from approximately 22,000 to 940,000 sorted cells with 10%, 30% or 50% RNA. Naive CD8 T cells were picked out by sorting for CD8+CD4-CCR7+CD45RA+. The receptor was derived from a human donor in good health. Some libraries in this study had Jurkat cell RNA spiked in. V is TRBV20-1 and J is TRBJ2-3; 12 bases agree with TRBD2. The sample was naive CD8+ T cells from blood, with Jurkat cell RNA spiked in. Subset in this sample: FACS-sorted CD8+CD4-CCR7+CD45RA+ naive T cells. CDR3 region: CSAHPSGRALNTDTRYF. For the CDR3, the DNA is TGCAGTGCTCACCCTAGCGGGAGGGCACTGAACACAGATACGCGGTATTTT.